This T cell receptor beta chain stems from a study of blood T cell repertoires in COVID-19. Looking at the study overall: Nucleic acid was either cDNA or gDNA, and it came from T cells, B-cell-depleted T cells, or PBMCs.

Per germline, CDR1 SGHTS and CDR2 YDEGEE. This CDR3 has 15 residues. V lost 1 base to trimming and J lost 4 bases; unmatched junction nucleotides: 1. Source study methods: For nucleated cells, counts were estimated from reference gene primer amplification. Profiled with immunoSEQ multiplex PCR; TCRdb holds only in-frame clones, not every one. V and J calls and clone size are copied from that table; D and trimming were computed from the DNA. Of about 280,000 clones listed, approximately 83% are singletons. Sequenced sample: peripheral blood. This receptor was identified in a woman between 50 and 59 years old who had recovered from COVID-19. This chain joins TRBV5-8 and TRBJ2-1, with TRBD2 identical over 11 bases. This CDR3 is CASSLTSGSYNEQFF. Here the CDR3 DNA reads TGTGCCAGCAGCTTGACTAGCGGGAGTTACAATGAGCAGTTCTTC.